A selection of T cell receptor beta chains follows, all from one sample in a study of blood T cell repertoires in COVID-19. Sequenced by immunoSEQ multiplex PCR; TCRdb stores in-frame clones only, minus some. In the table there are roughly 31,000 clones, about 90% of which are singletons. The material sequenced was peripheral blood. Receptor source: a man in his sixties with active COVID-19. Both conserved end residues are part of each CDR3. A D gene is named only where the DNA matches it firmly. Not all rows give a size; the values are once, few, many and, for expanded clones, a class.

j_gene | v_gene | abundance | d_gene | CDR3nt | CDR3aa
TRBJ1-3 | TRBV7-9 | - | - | TGTGCCAGCAGAGCGGCCTTGGGCAATATCAACACCATATATTTT | CASRAALGNINTIYF
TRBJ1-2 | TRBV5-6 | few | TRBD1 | TGTGCCAGCAGCTTGGTGACAGGGAGCTACACCTTC | CASSLVTGSYTF
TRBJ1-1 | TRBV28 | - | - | TGTGCCAGCAGTTTATCCAGGGGACACACTGAAGCTTTCTTT | CASSLSRGHTEAFF
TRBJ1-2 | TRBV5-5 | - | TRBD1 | TGTGCCAGCAGCAAGGGGGCGGCTGGCTACACCTTC | CASSKGAAGYTF
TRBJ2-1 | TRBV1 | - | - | TGCACCAGCAGCCAAGATCTAGCGGAAAGGGAGTTCTTC | CTSSQDLAEREFF
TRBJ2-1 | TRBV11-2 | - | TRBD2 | TGTGCCAGCAGCCCCATAGCGGGGGGGCGGGAGGAGCAGTTCTTC | CASSPIAGGREEQFF
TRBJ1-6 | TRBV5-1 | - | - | TGCGCCAGCAGCTCCGCAGGGTCGCCTAATTCACCCCTCCACTTT | CASSSAGSPNSPLHF
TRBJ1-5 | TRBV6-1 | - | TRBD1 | TGTGCCAGCAGTGGCCCGCGCGGCAGGGGGAAAGTTGGCAATCAGCCCCAGCATTTT | CASSGPRGRGKVGNQPQHF
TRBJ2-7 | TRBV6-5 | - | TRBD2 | TGTGCCAGCAGATCCCTTAGCGGGGTTACCTACGAGCAGTACTTC | CASRSLSGVTYEQYF
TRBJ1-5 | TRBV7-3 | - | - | TGTGCCAGCAGCGGGGCCAAACTCGACGGGGTCGGGGGTCAGCCCCAGCATTTT | CASSGAKLDGVGGQPQHF
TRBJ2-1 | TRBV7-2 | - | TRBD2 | TGTGCCAGCAGCCTCGCGACCACTAGCGGACTATACAATGAGCAGTTCTTC | CASSLATTSGLYNEQFF
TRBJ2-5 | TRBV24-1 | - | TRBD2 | TGTGCCACCAGTGCTAAGACTAGCGGGGGACCCGCTGGGGAGACCCAGTACTTC | CATSAKTSGGPAGETQYF
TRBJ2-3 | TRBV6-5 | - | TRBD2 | TGTGCCAGCAGTTACGGCGGACTAGCGGGGGGGGATACGCAGTATTTT | CASSYGGLAGGDTQYF
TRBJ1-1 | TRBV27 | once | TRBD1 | TGTGCCAGCGGACAGGGTTCCACTGAAGCTTTCTTT | CASGQGSTEAFF
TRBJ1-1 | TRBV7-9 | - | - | TGTGCCAGCAGACCCAAACCGGGATTGATGGGAAGGACTGAAGCTTTCTTT | CASRPKPGLMGRTEAFF
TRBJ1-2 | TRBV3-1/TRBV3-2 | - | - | TGTGCCAGCAGCCGGAGCGGGGGGTACTATGGCTACACCTTC | CASSRSGGYYGYTF
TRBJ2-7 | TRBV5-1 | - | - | TGCGCCAGCAGCTTGGGGGGCGCCTCCTACGAGCAGTACTTC | CASSLGGASYEQYF
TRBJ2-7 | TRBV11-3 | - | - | TGTGCCAGCAGCTTAGAGGTCGGCCTAGGCCCATACGAGCAGTACTTC | CASSLEVGLGPYEQYF
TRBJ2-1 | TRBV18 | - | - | TGTGCCAGCTCACCACCTAGCAGGGGAGCCTACAATGAGCAGTTCTTC | CASSPPSRGAYNEQFF
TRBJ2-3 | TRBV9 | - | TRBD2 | TGTGCCAGCAGCTCCCGGGGGGTCTCGGGTTCTAGCACAGATACGCAGTATTTT | CASSSRGVSGSSTDTQYF
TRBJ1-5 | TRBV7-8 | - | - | TGTGCCAGCAGCTTAGCAAGGTCGGGGGGCGGTCAGCCCCAGCATTTT | CASSLARSGGGQPQHF
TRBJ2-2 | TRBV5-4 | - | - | TGTGCCAGTCAGCGATTTCAGGGCTCCGGGGAGCTGTTTTTT | CASQRFQGSGELFF
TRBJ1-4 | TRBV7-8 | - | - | TGTGCCAGCAGCTCGACCCGGGTTTTTGTCCGGGAAAAACTGTTTTTT | CASSSTRVFVREKLFF
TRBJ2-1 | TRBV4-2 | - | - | TGTGCCAGCAGGCGCACCTCTAGCGCTACATCCTACAATGAGCAGTTCTTC | CASRRTSSATSYNEQFF
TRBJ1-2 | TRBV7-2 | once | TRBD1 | TGTGCCAGCAGCCGTTACAGGGGAGATGGCTACACCTTC | CASSRYRGDGYTF
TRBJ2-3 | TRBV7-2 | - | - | TGTGCCAGCAGCTTAGACAGGGTGAGCACAGATACGCAGTATTTT | CASSLDRVSTDTQYF
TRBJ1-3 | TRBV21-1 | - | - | TGTGCCAGCAGCAAGAGGGTACCCTCTGGAAACACCATATATTTT | CASSKRVPSGNTIYF
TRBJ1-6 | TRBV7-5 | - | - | TGTGTCAAGTCCCGGGGGACTTATAATTCACCCCTCCACTTT | CVKSRGTYNSPLHF
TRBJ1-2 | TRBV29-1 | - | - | TGCAGCGTAAGACCGGACAGTTCTAACTATGGCTACACCTTC | CSVRPDSSNYGYTF
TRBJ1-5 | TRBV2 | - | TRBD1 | TGTGCCAGCAGGAAGAGGACAGGGGATAGCAATCAGCCCCAGCATTTT | CASRKRTGDSNQPQHF
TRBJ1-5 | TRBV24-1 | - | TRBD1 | TGTGCCACCAGTGCCGGAGGGGGCGCCGGACAGCCCCAGCATTTT | CATSAGGGAGQPQHF
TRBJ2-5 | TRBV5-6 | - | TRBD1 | TGTGCCAGCAGCTTGGCCGATGGGAGCAGGGGGGAGACCCAGTACTTC | CASSLADGSRGETQYF
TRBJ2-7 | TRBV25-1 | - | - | TGTGCCAGCAGTAAAGGGGTCGGCGAGCAGTACTTC | CASSKGVGEQYF
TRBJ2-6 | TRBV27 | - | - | TGTGCCAGCAGTTTGGCGGTCCCTGGGGCCAACGTCCTGACTTTC | CASSLAVPGANVLTF
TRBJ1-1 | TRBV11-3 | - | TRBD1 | TGTGCCAGCAGCGTCACAGGGGGGTTGACGGCTTTCTTT | CASSVTGGLTAFF
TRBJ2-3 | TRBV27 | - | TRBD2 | TGTGCCAGCAGTGTGGGACTAGCGGCAGATACGCAGTATTTT | CASSVGLAADTQYF
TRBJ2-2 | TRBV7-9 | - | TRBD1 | TGTGCCAGCAGCCCGACAGGGTGGTCCGGGGAGCTGTTTTTT | CASSPTGWSGELFF
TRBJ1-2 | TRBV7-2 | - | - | TGTGCCAGCAGCGGCGGGTCCGGGGGGGGCTACACCTTC | CASSGGSGGGYTF
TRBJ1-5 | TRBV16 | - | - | TGTGCCAGCAGCCAGTTACCAGGGGATCTTTGGCCCCAGCATTTT | CASSQLPGDLWPQHF
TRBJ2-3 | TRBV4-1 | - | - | TGCGCCAGCAGCCAACTAGCCCGGGATACGCAGTATTTT | CASSQLARDTQYF
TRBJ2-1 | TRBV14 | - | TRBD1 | TGTGCCAGCAGCCCCTTGACAGGGGTGTACAATGAGCAGTTCTTC | CASSPLTGVYNEQFF
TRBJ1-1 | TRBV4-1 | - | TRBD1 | TGCGCCAGCAGCCCCCGAGGGATGGGACAGAGGAACACTGAAGCTTTCTTT | CASSPRGMGQRNTEAFF
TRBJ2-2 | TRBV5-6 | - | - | TGTGCCAGCAGCTTGCAAGGGGCCAGCACCGGGGAGCTGTTTTTT | CASSLQGASTGELFF
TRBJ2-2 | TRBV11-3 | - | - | TGTGCCAGCAGCTCGGTTAGCGGGACAGTATACACCGGGGAGCTGTTTTTT | CASSSVSGTVYTGELFF
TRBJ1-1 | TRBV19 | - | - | TGTGCCAGTAGTATGGTCGGAGGAAACACTGAAGCTTTCTTT | CASSMVGGNTEAFF
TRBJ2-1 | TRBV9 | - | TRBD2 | TGTGCCAGCAGCGTACTCAGCGGGGCGCCGGAGCAGTTCTTC | CASSVLSGAPEQFF
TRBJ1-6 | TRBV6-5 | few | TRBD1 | TGTGCCAGCAGGCCCGACAGGGCGGTCTCACCCCTCCACTTT | CASRPDRAVSPLHF
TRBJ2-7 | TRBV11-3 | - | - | TGTGCCAGCAGCTCACGGGCCCGGGGGAGGGAGCAGTACTTC | CASSSRARGREQYF
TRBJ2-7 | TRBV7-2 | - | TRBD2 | TGTGCCAGCAGCTTAGAGTGGCCTAGCGGGCACTACGAGCAGTACTTC | CASSLEWPSGHYEQYF
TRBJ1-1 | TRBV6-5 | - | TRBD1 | TGTGCCGCCAGCAGGGGGGAAACTGAAGCTTTCTTT | CAASRGETEAFF
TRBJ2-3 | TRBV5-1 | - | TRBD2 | TGCGCCAGCAGCTTGGCGGGACTAGAGGTCACAGATACGCAGTATTTT | CASSLAGLEVTDTQYF
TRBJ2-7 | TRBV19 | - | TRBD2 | TGTGCCAGTAGTACCCCATGGGGAGGGTCCTACGAGCAGTACTTC | CASSTPWGGSYEQYF
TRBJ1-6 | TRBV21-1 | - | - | TGTGCCCCGGGGGAAGGGGTATCACCCCTCCACTTT | CAPGEGVSPLHF
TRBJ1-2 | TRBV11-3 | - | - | TGTGCCAGCAGCTTAGATAGACAGCCCAGACGGACAGAATTCTATGGCTACACCTTC | CASSLDRQPRRTEFYGYTF
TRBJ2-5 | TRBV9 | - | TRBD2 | TGTGCCAGCAGCGTAGCTTGGGGGGGGCAAGAGACCCAGTACTTC | CASSVAWGGQETQYF
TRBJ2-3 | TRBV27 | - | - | TGTGCCAGCAGTTCCCCCAGGGCGAGCACAGATACGCAGTATTTT | CASSSPRASTDTQYF
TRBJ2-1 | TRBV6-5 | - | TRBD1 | TGTGCCAGCAGTTACTCGTGGGACAGGGAGCAGTTCTTC | CASSYSWDREQFF
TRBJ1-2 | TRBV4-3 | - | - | TGCGCCAGCAGCCAAGCGGTGGGGGGTTCGAACTATGGCTACACCTTC | CASSQAVGGSNYGYTF